Below, 26 T cell receptor beta chains from the same sample are listed, as sequenced in a study of cytotoxic CD8 clonotypes in ibrutinib-treated CLL. Some clones are missing from TCRdb's copy, which holds only in-frame ones; the method was immunoSEQ multiplex PCR. The sample has around 330,000 clones, over 55% seen once. Sequenced here: PBMCs, sampled after 36 months of ibrutinib treatment. Receptors were obtained from a human donor with chronic lymphocytic leukemia.

The chain recombines TRBV6-6 with TRBJ2-3; 9 positions agree with TRBD2. This CDR3 has 16 amino acids. V shed 1 base and J 7 bases; nucleotides not matched to a gene: 9. Germline V gene data show CDR1 as MNHNY and CDR2 as SVGAGI (reference sequence). The CDR3 nucleotides are TGTGCCAGCAGTTACTTGCGGGGGGGAGAGGTGAATACGCAGTATTTT. It specifies CASSYLRGGEVNTQYF.

The V gene is TRBV28, the J gene TRBJ1-2, with a tentative D call TRBD1 (5 bases). Germline lookup yields CDR1 MDHEN and CDR2 SYDVKM. Between the trimmed V and J ends, which lost 6 bases and 7 bases, there was a span of 12 bases. The CDR3 runs to 12 residues. The CDR3 region is CASSLMGLGYTF. As DNA, the CDR3 is TGTGCCAGCAGCCTCATGGGGCTTGGCTACACCTTC.

The chain combines TRBV15 with TRBJ2-7; 7 bases line up with TRBD2. Per the germline V gene, CDR1 is LNHNV and CDR2 is YYDKDF (reference sequence). V shed 2 bases, J shed 2 bases, and the junction held 6 bases outside the gene matches. The CDR3 has 15 residues. The CDR3 sequence is CATSRPAGLAYEQYF. The DNA for the CDR3 is TGTGCCACCAGCAGACCAGCGGGGCTGGCCTACGAGCAGTACTTC.

The chain uses TRBV5-6 and TRBJ2-7; no clear D gene. The V end was cut by 0 bases, the J end by 2 bases, with 12 bases between. This CDR3 spans 15 amino acids. Looked up from germline, CDR1 is SGHDT and CDR2 is YYEEEE. CDR3 nucleotide sequence: TGTGCCAGCAGCTTGGAGGGCCCACCTACCTACGAGCAGTACTTC. This sequence encodes CASSLEGPPTYEQYF.

The chain is built from TRBV7-2 and TRBJ2-3, with D unclear. V lost 5 bases and J 14 bases, leaving 20 bases between the germline ends. The length of the CDR3 is 13 residues. Germline CDR1 is SGHTA and CDR2 is FQGNSA. The CDR3 DNA follows: TGTGCCAGCAGCCACGACGCGAGCGCTAATACGTATTTT. It specifies CASSHDASANTYF.

The chain has TRBV29-1 and TRBJ2-6; D could derive from TRBD1 or TRBD2 (5 bases each). Between the trimmed V and J ends, which lost 4 bases and 1 base, there was a span of 17 bases. CDR1 and CDR2 (germline): SQVTM, ANQGSEA. The CDR3 spans 17 residues. The CDR3 DNA reads as TGCAGCGTTGGTGGGGACCTCCAGAGATCTGGGGCCAACGTCCTGACTTTC. Protein: CSVGGDLQRSGANVLTF.

The table lists this clone with a count of one. The chain couples TRBV7-9 to TRBJ2-3; the D is unclear. The V gene lost 5 bases and the J gene lost 4 bases, with 7 bases spanning the gap. The CDR3 is 12 residues long. Germline-derived CDR1 and CDR2 are SEHNR and FQNEAQ (reference sequence). The DNA for the CDR3 is TGTGCCAGCAGCACCCGGCCAGATACGCAGTATTTT. Protein sequence: CASSTRPDTQYF. Drawing the rest from reference TRBV7-9 and TRBJ2-3, the complete variable domain is DTGVSQNPRHKITKRGQNVTFRCDPISEHNRLYWYRQTLGQGPEFLTYFQNEAQLEKSRLLSDRFSAERPKGSFSTLEIQRTEQGDSAMYLCASSTRPDTQYFGPGTRLTVL.

This clone came up a few times. This chain uses TRBV6-6 with TRBJ1-1; the match to TRBD1 covers 7 bases. V dropped 5 bases and J dropped 4; count of bases not matched to a gene: 4. The CDR3 runs 13 residues. CDR1 MNHNY and CDR2 SVGAGI come from the germline V gene (reference sequence). The CDR3 loop reads CASSGPGGTEAFF. Here the CDR3 DNA reads TGTGCCAGCAGTGGCCCAGGGGGCACTGAAGCTTTCTTT.

This chain joins TRBV2 and TRBJ2-7; 7 nucleotides line up with TRBD2. Germline loops: CDR1 SNHLY, CDR2 FYNNEI. V gave up 2 bases and J gave up 0 bases; unmatched junction bases: 7. The CDR3 contains 16 residues. The DNA for the CDR3 is TGTGCCAGCAGTGAATGGGGGGGGATCGGCTCCTACGAGCAGTACTTC. Amino acid sequence: CASSEWGGIGSYEQYF.

This clone was observed once. The J gene is TRBJ1-2, the V gene TRBV10-3; D perhaps matches TRBD1 (5 bases). Trimming shortened V by 0 bases and J by 8 bases, and 13 bases separated the two germline ends. Germline V lookup: CDR1 ENHRY, CDR2 SYGVKD. The CDR3 runs to 14 residues. The CDR3 DNA reads as TGTGCCATCAGTGAGTCGAACGGGGGGTCCGGCTACACCTTC. It encodes CAISESNGGSGYTF.

The chain is built from TRBV2 and TRBJ1-2; unclear D gene. The germline CDR1 and CDR2 sequences are SNHLY and FYNNEI. V was cut by 7 bases and J by 2 bases, with 8 bases left in between. This CDR3 contains 12 residues. The CDR3 DNA reads TGTGCCAGCATCTTGAGAAACTATGGCTACACCTTC. The encoded protein is CASILRNYGYTF.

This clone has more than one count but fewer than ten. The rearrangement links TRBV4-1 to TRBJ1-4, with a possible D match to TRBD1 (6 bases). V shed 4 bases and J shed 8 bases, with 14 bases lying between them. The CDR3 length is 14 residues. Germline lookup yields CDR1 MGHRA and CDR2 YSYEKL. The CDR3 nucleotides read TGCGCCAGCAGCCCGGGACACCAAGGGGAAAAACTGTTTTTT. It yields the protein CASSPGHQGEKLFF.

In its sample, this clone was seen a few times. The chain joins TRBV9 to TRBJ1-4; D remains unclear. V was cut by 3 bases and J by 8 bases, with 14 bases left in between. The CDR3 is made up of 14 amino acids. Germline V gene sequence: CDR1 SGDLS, CDR2 YYNGEE. The CDR3 loop reads CASSARPGYEKLFF. The CDR3 bases are TGTGCCAGCAGCGCCCGACCAGGATACGAAAAACTGTTTTTT.

The chain uses TRBV21-1 and TRBJ2-1; the table calls TRBD1, which could not be checked here. TRBV21-1 is a pseudogene locus. This CDR3 comprises 14 residues. In DNA, the CDR3 is TGTGCCAGCAGCAAAGTGGCCAACTACAATGAGCAGTTCTTC. Its protein product is CASSKVANYNEQFF.

The chain employs TRBV12-2 and TRBJ1-2. TRBV12-2 is a pseudogene segment. The CDR3 sequence is 13 residues long. The CDR3 protein is CASSDYFNYGYTF. In DNA, the CDR3 is TGTGCCAGCAGCGATTACTTTAACTATGGCTACACCTTC.

This rearrangement joins TRBV4-2 to TRBJ2-5; D might be TRBD2 (5 bases). The germline CDR1 and CDR2 sequences are LGHNA and YNFKEQ. V gave up 5 bases and J gave up 3 bases, with 10 bases separating them. CDR3 length: 13 residues. The CDR3 DNA reads as TGTGCCAGCAGCACTCGGGGAGAAGAGACCCAGTACTTC. This codes for CASSTRGEETQYF.

The rearrangement joins TRBV4-1 to TRBJ1-1; 12 positions agree with TRBD1. V lost 4 bases to trimming and J lost 3 bases; unmatched junction nucleotides: 9. Germline V CDR1 and CDR2: MGHRA, YSYEKL. CDR3 length equals 17 residues. DNA for the CDR3: TGCGCCAGCAGCCCGATCCGGGACAGGGGGCTCGACACTGAAGCTTTCTTT. It specifies CASSPIRDRGLDTEAFF.

The chain combines TRBV11-1 with TRBJ1-2; 8 bases agree with TRBD1. Germline V CDR1 and CDR2: SGHAT, FQDESV (reference sequence). V was pared by 5 bases and J by 4 bases, with 9 bases of the junction left unmatched. There are 15 residues in the CDR3. This CDR3 reads CASSIGQGFPYGYTF. In DNA, the CDR3 is TGTGCCAGCAGCATAGGACAGGGATTCCCCTATGGCTACACCTTC.

The chain couples TRBV29-1 to TRBJ2-7; TRBD2 is a possible D gene (6 bases). Trimming stripped 0 bases from V and 3 bases from J, with 15 bases between. The CDR3 loop spans 15 amino acids. Germline-derived CDR1 and CDR2 are SQVTM and ANQGSEA. In DNA, the CDR3 is TGCAGCGTTGAAGACCGGGCGGGGTTAGGCTACGAGCAGTACTTC. Translation: CSVEDRAGLGYEQYF.

This clone was found a few times. This sequence joins TRBV19 and TRBJ2-2; a possible D gene is TRBD2 (5 bases). V lost 5 bases to trimming and J lost 4 bases, with 11 bases between them. The CDR3 sequence is 14 residues long. CDR1 and CDR2 from the germline V gene are LNHDA and SQIVND (reference sequence). CDR3 coding DNA: TGTGCCAGTAGTGTCGGGGTTCGCACCGGGGAGCTGTTTTTT. It specifies CASSVGVRTGELFF.

The genes are TRBV10-2 and TRBJ2-1, with 8 bases that match TRBD2. CDR3 size: 15 residues. Per the germline V gene, CDR1 is WSHSY and CDR2 is SAAADI. The ends lost 10 bases at V and 0 bases at J; junction bases unmatched: 8. The CDR3 here is CATTGSGISYNEQFF. The CDR3 DNA sequence: TGCGCCACCACGGGTAGCGGGATCTCCTACAATGAGCAGTTCTTC.

The gene calls are TRBV5-6 and TRBJ1-2; D might be TRBD1 (5 bases). The CDR3 is 13 amino acids. Deletions cut 3 bases from V and 4 bases from J, with 10 bases between. Germline loops: CDR1 SGHDT, CDR2 YYEEEE. The CDR3 sequence: CASSSGTLYGYTF. The CDR3 DNA follows: TGTGCCAGCAGCTCCGGGACCCTCTATGGCTACACCTTC.

This clone was seen more than once but under ten times. The chain links TRBV5-8 to TRBJ1-2; D remains unclear. Germline V gene data show CDR1 as SGHTS and CDR2 as YDEGEE. This CDR3 spans 14 amino acids. V was trimmed by 6 bases and J by 5 bases, leaving 17 bases between them. The CDR3 DNA is TGTGCCAGCACCCCTGACCTGGACTCATATGGCTACACCTTC. This sequence encodes CASTPDLDSYGYTF. The full variable domain, rest sourced from reference TRBV5-8 and TRBJ1-2, is EAGVTQSPTHLIKTRGQQATLRCSPISGHTSVYWYQQALGLGLQFLLWYDEGEERNRGNFPPRFSGRQFPNYSSELNVNALELEDSALYLCASTPDLDSYGYTFGSGTRLTVV.

This rearrangement joins TRBV7-3 to TRBJ2-3; 7 bases fit TRBD1. CDR1 is SGHTA, CDR2 FQGTGA, per germline. V lost 4 bases to trimming and J lost 2 bases; unmatched junction nucleotides: 3. The CDR3 is made up of 14 amino acids. CDR3 bases: TGTGCCAGCAGCTACGACAGGGTCACAGATACGCAGTATTTT. It encodes CASSYDRVTDTQYF.

The chain couples TRBV9 to TRBJ2-7, with D possibly matching TRBD2 (6 bases). V was clipped by 2 bases and J by 0 bases, with 9 bases between them. The length of the CDR3 is 14 residues. Per germline, CDR1 SGDLS and CDR2 YYNGEE. The CDR3 nucleotides read TGTGCCAGCAGCGTGGAGGGGACCTCCTACGAGCAGTACTTC. The encoded protein is CASSVEGTSYEQYF.

The chain employs TRBV5-8 and TRBJ2-1; 14 bases are shared with TRBD2. This CDR3 has 19 residues. The junction had 9 bases not matched to a gene; V was cut back by 4 bases and J by 0 bases. CDR1 SGHTS and CDR2 YDEGEE come from the germline V gene. CDR3: CASSPGTSGSVSSYNEQFF. CDR3 coding DNA: TGTGCCAGCAGCCCCGGGACTAGCGGGAGTGTAAGCTCCTACAATGAGCAGTTCTTC.